This TCR beta chain is from a study of blood T cell repertoires in COVID-19. On the study more broadly: The United States, Italy and Spain supplied acute and convalescent COVID-19 samples.

This CDR3 is built from 19 residues. Germline V CDR1 and CDR2: SGDLS, YYNGEE. J lost 0 bases, V lost 4 bases, and 13 bases had no gene match. The protocol was immunoSEQ multiplex PCR, while the TCRdb copy is restricted to in-frame clones and leaves out a portion. The data contain around 260,000 clones, about nine tenths of them singletons. The chain has TRBV9 and TRBJ2-7; 13 bases agree with TRBD2. The clonotype originates from a woman aged 40 to 50 who had recovered from COVID-19. The specimen sequenced was peripheral blood. The CDR3 spells CASSPSPGLAGRSSYEQYF. The CDR3 DNA sequence: TGTGCCAGCAGCCCAAGTCCGGGACTAGCGGGAAGAAGCTCCTACGAGCAGTACTTC.